The next 2 T cell receptor beta chains were all read from a single sample in a study of T-cell memory formation after mild COVID-19. TCRdb used MiXCR to reprocess the 5' RACE reads, holding one entry per CDR3 protein. There are hundreds of thousands of distinct CDR3 sequences in the sample; 25% to 30% occur only once, and roughly 13% lies in the top ten. Material for sequencing was PBMCs or a T cell subset sorted from them (not recorded which). The receptors were sampled from an adult woman who had mild COVID-19 (a few samples of this study predate the infection). Cell type and time point are not known.

The J gene is TRBJ2-1, the V gene TRBV4-1, with a weak D call TRBD2 (5 bases). This CDR3 is built from 15 residues. V was shortened by 0 bases and J by 8 bases, with 14 bases between the two germline ends. CDR1 and CDR2 from the germline V gene are MGHRA and YSYEKL. CDR3 region: CASSQDREGMDEQFF. The CDR3 DNA sequence: TGCGCCAGCAGCCAAGATCGGGAAGGGATGGATGAGCAGTTCTTC.

The chain uses TRBV7-9 and TRBJ2-7, with D possibly being TRBD1 (5 bases). The length of the CDR3 is 12 residues. Germline CDR1 SEHNR, CDR2 FQNEAQ (reference sequence). V dropped 9 bases and J dropped 1 base, with 10 bases sitting between them. The CDR3 reads CASETESYEQYF. For the CDR3, the DNA is TGTGCCAGTGAGACAGAGTCCTACGAGCAGTACTTC.